Presented here are 4 T cell receptor beta chains from one specimen sequenced in a study of shared clonotypes between healthy human individuals. Some clones are missing from TCRdb's copy, which holds only in-frame ones; the method was immunoSEQ multiplex PCR. The sample lists around 83,000 clones; about 64% were seen once. Sequencing was performed on memory CD8+ T cells sorted from blood. The subset here: CD45RO+ cells pooled with CCR7-negative TemRA cells. The receptors originated from a man aged 25 to 40 in good health.

The chain has TRBV6-5 and TRBJ2-1, with D hard to call. This CDR3 spans 15 amino acids. The germline gives CDR1 MNHEY, CDR2 SVGAGI. The ends were cut back, 0 bases at V and 1 base at J, with 7 bases in the middle. The CDR3 loop is CASSYSGGSYNEQFF. The CDR3 bases are TGTGCCAGCAGTTACTCTGGCGGTTCCTACAATGAGCAGTTCTTC.

The chain joins TRBV6-5 to TRBJ1-3; no reliable D call. CDR3 size: 15 residues. The V end was cut by 2 bases, the J end by 5 bases, with 13 bases between. Germline loops: CDR1 MNHEY, CDR2 SVGAGI. The DNA for the CDR3 is TGTGCCAGCAGTTACCGGTCGGTGGGCCGAAACACCATATATTTT. It codes for CASSYRSVGRNTIYF.

Remarks on this clone: A much larger clone lies a single base off, so this may be a read error. The same CDR3 is also encoded by other DNA sequences in this sample. The rearrangement joins TRBV4-1 to TRBJ1-5; D uncertain. Germline V CDR1 and CDR2: MGHRA, YSYEKL. This CDR3 spans 15 amino acids. V was pared by 0 bases and J by 1 base, with 7 bases between. CDR3 DNA: TGCGCCAGCAGCCAAGATATGGGAAGCAATCAGCCCCAGCATTTT. This gives the protein CASSQDMGSNQPQHF.

The V call is TRBV25-1, the J call TRBJ1-5; a weak D match, TRBD1 (5 bases). The CDR3 is made up of 13 amino acids. Germline-derived CDR1 and CDR2 are MGHDK and SYGVNS. V gave up 9 bases and J gave up 6 bases, with 15 bases separating them. The CDR3 protein is CASTPGTGQPQHF. Here the CDR3 DNA reads TGTGCCAGTACACCAGGGACCGGTCAGCCCCAGCATTTT.